These 28 T cell receptor beta chains came from one sample sequenced in a study of blood T cell repertoires in COVID-19. Produced via immunoSEQ multiplex PCR; TCRdb's table is partial and in-frame only. The data show 110,000 or so clones, 85% seen once. Sequenced input: peripheral blood. The receptors derive from a human donor in a cohort sampled during active COVID-19.

The rearrangement joins TRBV7-2 to TRBJ1-2; D perhaps matches TRBD1 (6 bases). The length of the CDR3 is 15 residues. Germline assignment: CDR1 SGHTA and CDR2 FQGNSA. V lost 1 base and J 8 bases, leaving 17 bases between the germline ends. In DNA, the CDR3 is TGTGCCAGCAGCTTAGGCCGAGCCGGGACATTAGGCTACACCTTC. Encoded protein: CASSLGRAGTLGYTF.

The chain recombines TRBV12-3 or TRBV12-4 with TRBJ1-2, with no clear D. This CDR3 has 13 residues. Trimming removed 1 base at V and 14 bases at J, with 17 bases between. The CDR3 nucleotides are TGTGCCAGCAGTTTAGACCCGAGTGGTCCGGAGACCTTC. Its protein is CASSLDPSGPETF.

This clone was observed once. The chain has TRBV10-3 and TRBJ1-2; 7 nucleotides align to TRBD1. The J segment lost 0 bases and the V segment lost 5 bases, leaving 6 bases of the junction unmatched. The CDR3 totals 15 residues. Per the germline V gene, CDR1 is ENHRY and CDR2 is SYGVKD. For the CDR3, the DNA is TGTGCCATCAGTTTACAGGGGCCAGCTAACTATGGCTACACCTTC. Translated: CAISLQGPANYGYTF.

This rearrangement joins TRBV19 to TRBJ1-2; D is uncertain. The CDR3 totals 16 residues. CDR1 and CDR2 from the germline V gene are LNHDA and SQIVND (reference sequence). V gave up 9 bases and J gave up 4 bases, with 24 bases separating them. CDR3 bases: TGTGCCAGCCGCCGGGATTCTAATCGGATGGGCTATGGCTACACCTTC. This encodes CASRRDSNRMGYGYTF.

This clone was detected once. The chain carries TRBV30 and TRBJ1-6; D is ambiguous. CDR3 length: 13 amino acids. Germline V gene data show CDR1 as GTSNPN and CDR2 as SVGIG (reference sequence). The V end lost 5 bases, the J end lost 0 bases, and 5 bases lay between the germline ends. The CDR3 sequence: CAWSSSYNSPLHF. DNA for the CDR3: TGTGCCTGGTCGAGCTCCTATAATTCACCCCTCCACTTT.

The chain links TRBV4-1 to TRBJ2-7; D might be TRBD2 (5 bases). Between the trimmed V and J ends, which lost 1 base and 2 bases, there was a span of 15 bases. This CDR3 spans 16 amino acids. Germline loops: CDR1 MGHRA, CDR2 YSYEKL. The CDR3 loop is CASSQGGSESAYEQYF. The CDR3 DNA reads as TGCGCCAGCAGCCAAGGAGGGTCGGAGTCCGCCTACGAGCAGTACTTC.

J is TRBJ2-1 and V is TRBV6-5; 7 bases are a match to TRBD1. V shed 7 bases, J shed 3 bases, and the junction held 6 bases outside the gene matches. The CDR3 extends over 14 amino acids. Germline V gene data show CDR1 as MNHEY and CDR2 as SVGAGI. In nucleotides, the CDR3 is TGTGCCAGCACCCGGACAGGCGACTACAATGAGCAGTTCTTC. Amino acids: CASTRTGDYNEQFF.

The sample holds a few counts of this clone. The genes are TRBV7-2 and TRBJ1-6; 10 positions agree with TRBD1. The CDR3 contains 15 residues. With V trimmed by 0 bases and J by 9 bases, 2 bases remained unmatched. CDR1 is SGHTA and CDR2 is FQGNSA in the germline V gene. CDR3 coding DNA: TGTGCCAGCAGCTTAGCGGGACAGGGGACTTCACCCCTCCACTTT. This encodes CASSLAGQGTSPLHF.

The chain couples TRBV10-2 to TRBJ2-7, with 8 bases identical to TRBD2. The CDR3 spans 15 residues. Trimming took 3 bases from V and 5 from J; bases not matched to a gene: 9. Per germline, CDR1 WSHSY and CDR2 SAAADI. CDR3 nucleotides: TGCGCCAGCAGTGACCCACTAGCGGTCCGGGACGAGCAGTACTTC. The encoded protein is CASSDPLAVRDEQYF.

This clone was seen at least ten times. V and J are TRBV6-2 or TRBV6-3 and TRBJ2-1, with D perhaps matching TRBD2 (6 bases). Trimming removed 2 bases at V and 8 bases at J, with 7 bases between. CDR1 and CDR2 from the germline V gene are MNHEY and SVGEGT. The CDR3 spans 12 residues. In DNA, the CDR3 is TGTGCCAGCAGTTACACTAGCTATGAGCAGTTCTTC. This encodes CASSYTSYEQFF.

The chain is built from TRBV21-1 and TRBJ1-5; TRBD1 is the table's D call, not checked against the DNA. TRBV21-1 is a pseudogene locus. The CDR3 is made up of 14 amino acids. CDR3 region: CASSNRDSDQPQHF. As DNA, the CDR3 is TGTGCCAGCAGCAACCGGGACAGCGATCAGCCCCAGCATTTT.

This clone was detected once. The V and J genes are TRBV28 and TRBJ2-3, with 11 bases lining up with TRBD2. The CDR3 contains 17 residues. CDR1 is MDHEN and CDR2 is SYDVKM in the germline V gene. Trimming cost V 3 bases and J 1 base; bases outside gene matches: 6. CDR3 sequence (DNA): TGTGCCAGCAGTTTGACCGGGACTAGCGGACGCACAGATACGCAGTATTTT. Encoded protein: CASSLTGTSGRTDTQYF.

The genes are TRBV19 and TRBJ2-2, with a weak D call TRBD1 (6 bases). CDR1 is LNHDA, CDR2 SQIVND, per germline (reference sequence). The CDR3 loop spans 15 amino acids. With 1 base removed from V and 3 bases from J, the gap between germline ends came to 9 bases. The CDR3 DNA reads TGTGCCAGTAGTATAGTGGACAGTCACACCGGGGAGCTGTTTTTT. Amino acid sequence: CASSIVDSHTGELFF.

The chain carries TRBV2 and TRBJ1-5, with D possibly being TRBD1 (6 bases). CDR3 length: 16 amino acids. The germline V and J ends were trimmed by 6 bases and 0 bases, with 15 bases remaining between them. Germline V gives CDR1 SNHLY, CDR2 FYNNEI. Here the CDR3 reads CASRMTGLYSNQPQHF. DNA of the CDR3: TGTGCCAGCAGGATGACAGGCCTTTATAGCAATCAGCCCCAGCATTTT.

This chain links TRBV5-4 with TRBJ2-3, with D possibly matching TRBD2 (6 bases). Looked up from germline, CDR1 is SGHNT and CDR2 is YYREEE (reference sequence). V was trimmed by 0 bases and J by 0 bases, leaving 14 bases between them. The CDR3 is made up of 17 amino acids. Here the CDR3 reads CASSLGGAGSSTDTQYF. The CDR3, as DNA: TGTGCCAGCAGCTTGGGGGGCGCGGGGTCTAGCACAGATACGCAGTATTTT.

The chain combines TRBV10-3 with TRBJ1-5; D remains ambiguous. The CDR3 totals 13 residues. Between the trimmed V and J ends, which lost 9 bases and 0 bases, there was a span of 9 bases. Germline V gene data show CDR1 as ENHRY and CDR2 as SYGVKD. The CDR3, as DNA: TGTGCCATAGGCGGCAATAGCAATCAGCCCCAGCATTTT. Amino acid sequence: CAIGGNSNQPQHF.

The V and J genes are TRBV6-5 and TRBJ1-3; no reliable D call. The germline V and J ends were trimmed by 7 bases and 4 bases, with 8 bases remaining between them. This CDR3 region has 12 residues. Germline CDR1 is MNHEY and CDR2 is SVGAGI. The CDR3 region has the DNA TGTGCCAGCACGGGGAGCGGAAACACCATATATTTT. It yields the protein CASTGSGNTIYF.

The genes are TRBV18 and TRBJ2-7; D may be TRBD1 (5 bases). CDR3 length: 15 residues. Between the trimmed V and J ends, which lost 0 bases and 3 bases, there was a span of 12 bases. Germline lookup yields CDR1 KGHSH and CDR2 LQKENI. The CDR3 DNA reads TGTGCCAGCTCACCACCATCCAAGGGGAACTACGAGCAGTACTTC. As protein: CASSPPSKGNYEQYF.

The chain employs TRBV19 and TRBJ1-1, with D perhaps matching TRBD1 (6 bases). Looked up from germline, CDR1 is LNHDA and CDR2 is SQIVND (reference sequence). V shed 1 base and J shed 5 bases, with 17 bases lying between them. This CDR3 spans 16 amino acids. The CDR3 DNA reads TGTGCCAGTAGTATAGGACAGGTACCGAGGTGGACTGAAGCTTTCTTT. Its protein is CASSIGQVPRWTEAFF.

A few counts support this clone. V and J are TRBV10-2 and TRBJ1-4; 7 bases fit TRBD1. Germline V gene lookup returns CDR1 WSHSY and CDR2 SAAADI. There are 13 residues in the CDR3. J lost 4 bases, V lost 7 bases, and 3 bases had no gene match. The CDR3 nucleotides read TGCGCCAGCACCGGGACAGTTAATGAAAAACTGTTTTTT. Translating gives CASTGTVNEKLFF.

The rearrangement uses TRBV7-2 and TRBJ1-5, with D perhaps matching TRBD1 (6 bases). The CDR3 covers 14 residues. Trimming removed 3 bases from V and 9 bases from J, with 15 bases in between. Germline loops: CDR1 SGHTA, CDR2 FQGNSA. The DNA of the CDR3 is TGTGCCAGCAGCTTTTACGGGGGGCAAGGGCCCCAGCATTTT. This encodes CASSFYGGQGPQHF.

The chain recombines TRBV7-3 with TRBJ2-1; 7 bases are shared with TRBD1. The CDR3 loop spans 14 amino acids. V shed 2 bases, J shed 7 bases, and the junction held 5 bases outside the gene matches. CDR1 SGHTA and CDR2 FQGTGA come from the germline V gene. The CDR3 is CASSLGPGGNEQFF. The CDR3 DNA is TGTGCCAGCAGCTTAGGACCAGGGGGAAATGAGCAGTTCTTC.

This sequence joins TRBV19 and TRBJ2-1, with 9 bases that match TRBD1. CDR1 is LNHDA, CDR2 SQIVND, per germline (reference sequence). The CDR3 runs 14 residues. V gave up 8 bases and J gave up 11 bases; unmatched junction bases: 13. The DNA of the CDR3 is TGTGCCAGTCGCCGGGACAGGGAAACAATGAAGCAGTTCTTC. The encoded protein is CASRRDRETMKQFF. Full variable domain (outside the CDR3, taken from reference TRBV19 and TRBJ2-1): DGGITQSPKYLFRKEGQNVTLSCEQNLNHDAMYWYRQDPGQGLRLIYYSQIVNDFQKGDIAEGYSVSREKKESFPLTVTSAQKNPTAFYLCASRRDRETMKQFFGPGTRLTVL.

The chain joins TRBV20-1 to TRBJ2-1; D is perhaps TRBD2 (6 bases). The V end was cut by 3 bases, the J end by 3 bases, with 9 bases between. The CDR3 is made up of 13 amino acids. Per the germline V gene, CDR1 is DFQATT and CDR2 is SNEGSKA (reference sequence). The CDR3 protein is CSASLGLYNEQFF. The DNA for the CDR3 is TGCAGTGCTAGTTTGGGACTCTACAATGAGCAGTTCTTC.

The DNA for the CDR3 is TGTGCCAGCAGTTTAGAGGTCTACGAGCAGTACTTC. It is translated as CASSLEVYEQYF. V usage is TRBV28 and J usage is TRBJ2-7; D call uncertain. The germline gives CDR1 MDHEN, CDR2 SYDVKM. This CDR3 is built from 12 residues. Between the trimmed V and J ends, which lost 2 bases and 3 bases, there was a span of 5 bases.

This clone has just a few counts. The V and J genes are TRBV5-1 and TRBJ2-3; a weak D match, TRBD2 (6 bases). CDR1 is SGHRS and CDR2 is YFSETQ in the germline V gene. With 3 bases removed from V and 4 bases from J, the gap between germline ends came to 12 bases. CDR3 length: 14 amino acids. The CDR3 bases are TGCGCCAGCAGCTGGGGGGATGGGCCAGATACGCAGTATTTT. Protein sequence: CASSWGDGPDTQYF.

This clone has more than one count but fewer than ten. The V call is TRBV4-1, the J call TRBJ2-7; TRBD2 is a possible D gene (5 bases). The germline V gene has CDR1 MGHRA and CDR2 YSYEKL. This CDR3 comprises 14 residues. The V end was cut by 0 bases, the J end by 2 bases, with 8 bases between. The CDR3 DNA reads as TGCGCCAGCAGCCAAGAACGGGGTCCCTACGAGCAGTACTTC. It encodes CASSQERGPYEQYF.

The chain is built from TRBV12-5 and TRBJ1-2; 7 nucleotides match TRBD1. Germline loops: CDR1 LGHNT, CDR2 FRNRAP. This CDR3 is built from 14 residues. V lost 6 bases and J lost 4; bases outside the gene matches: 8. CDR3 residues: CASGEGGLPYGYTF. CDR3 DNA sequence: TGTGCTAGTGGGGAAGGGGGCTTGCCCTATGGCTACACCTTC.